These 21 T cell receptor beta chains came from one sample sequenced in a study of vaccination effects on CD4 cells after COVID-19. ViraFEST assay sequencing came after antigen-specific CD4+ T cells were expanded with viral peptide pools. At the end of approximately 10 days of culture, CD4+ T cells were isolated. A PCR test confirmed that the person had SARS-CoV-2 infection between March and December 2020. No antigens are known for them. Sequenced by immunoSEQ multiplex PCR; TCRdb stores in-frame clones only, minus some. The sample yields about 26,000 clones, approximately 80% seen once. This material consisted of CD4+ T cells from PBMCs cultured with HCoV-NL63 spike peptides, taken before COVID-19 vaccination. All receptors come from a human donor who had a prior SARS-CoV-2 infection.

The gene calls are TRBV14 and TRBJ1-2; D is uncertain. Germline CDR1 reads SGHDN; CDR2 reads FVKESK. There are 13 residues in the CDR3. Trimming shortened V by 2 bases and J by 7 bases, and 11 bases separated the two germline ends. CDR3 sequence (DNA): TGTGCCAGCAGCCAAAATGTCGGAATTGGCTACACCTTC. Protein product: CASSQNVGIGYTF.

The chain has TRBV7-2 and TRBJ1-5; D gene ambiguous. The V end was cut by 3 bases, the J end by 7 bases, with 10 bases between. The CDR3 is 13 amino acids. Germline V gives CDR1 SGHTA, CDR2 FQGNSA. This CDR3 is CASSFIDGQPQHF. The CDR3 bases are TGTGCCAGCAGCTTTATAGATGGACAGCCCCAGCATTTT.

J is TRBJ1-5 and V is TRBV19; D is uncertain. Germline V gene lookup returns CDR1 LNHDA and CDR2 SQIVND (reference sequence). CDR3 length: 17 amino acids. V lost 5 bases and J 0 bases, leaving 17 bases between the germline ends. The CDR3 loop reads CASSQPFHLASNQPQHF. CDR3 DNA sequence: TGTGCCAGTAGTCAACCCTTTCACTTAGCTAGCAATCAGCCCCAGCATTTT.

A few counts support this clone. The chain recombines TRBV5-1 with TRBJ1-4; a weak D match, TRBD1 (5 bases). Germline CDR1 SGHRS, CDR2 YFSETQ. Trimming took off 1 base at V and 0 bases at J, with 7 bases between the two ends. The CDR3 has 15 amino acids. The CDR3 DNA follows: TGCGCCAGCAGCTTGAAGGGGACAACTAATGAAAAACTGTTTTTT. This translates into CASSLKGTTNEKLFF.

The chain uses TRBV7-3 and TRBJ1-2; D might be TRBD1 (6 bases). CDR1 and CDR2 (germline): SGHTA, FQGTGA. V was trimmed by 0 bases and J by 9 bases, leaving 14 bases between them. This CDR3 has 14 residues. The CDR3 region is CASSLTAGAQSYTF. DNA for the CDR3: TGTGCCAGCAGCTTAACCGCGGGGGCGCAGAGCTACACCTTC.

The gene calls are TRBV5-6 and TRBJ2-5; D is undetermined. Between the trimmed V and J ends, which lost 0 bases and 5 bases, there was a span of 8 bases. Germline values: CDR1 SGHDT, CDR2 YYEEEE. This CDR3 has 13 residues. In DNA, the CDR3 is TGTGCCAGCAGCTTGGTGGGATTCGAGACCCAGTACTTC. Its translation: CASSLVGFETQYF.

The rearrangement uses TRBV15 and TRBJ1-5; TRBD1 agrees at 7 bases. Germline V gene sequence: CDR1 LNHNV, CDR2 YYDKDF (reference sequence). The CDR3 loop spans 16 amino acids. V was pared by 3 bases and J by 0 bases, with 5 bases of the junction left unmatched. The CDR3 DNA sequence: TGTGCCACCAGCAGGCAGGGGGGGTATAGCAATCAGCCCCAGCATTTT. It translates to CATSRQGGYSNQPQHF.

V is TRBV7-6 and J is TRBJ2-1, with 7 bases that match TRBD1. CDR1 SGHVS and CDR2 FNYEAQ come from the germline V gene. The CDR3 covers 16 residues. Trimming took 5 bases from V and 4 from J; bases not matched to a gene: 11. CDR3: CASSPEGASPYNEQFF. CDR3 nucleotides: TGTGCCAGCAGCCCAGAGGGGGCGTCCCCATACAATGAGCAGTTCTTC.

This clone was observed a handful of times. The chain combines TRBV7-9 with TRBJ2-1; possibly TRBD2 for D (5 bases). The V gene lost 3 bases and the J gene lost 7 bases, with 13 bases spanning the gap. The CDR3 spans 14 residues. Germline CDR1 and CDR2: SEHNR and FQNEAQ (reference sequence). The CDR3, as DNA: TGTGCCAGCAGCTTCCTAGAGGCGGGTAATGAGCAGTTCTTC. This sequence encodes CASSFLEAGNEQFF.

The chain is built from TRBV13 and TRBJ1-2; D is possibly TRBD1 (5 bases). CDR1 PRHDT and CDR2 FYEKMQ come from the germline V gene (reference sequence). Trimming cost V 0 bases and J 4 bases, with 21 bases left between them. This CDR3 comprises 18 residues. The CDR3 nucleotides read TGTGCCAGCAGCTTAGGGGGCTTAGGCGGGCAGGGCCTCTATGGCTACACCTTC. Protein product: CASSLGGLGGQGLYGYTF. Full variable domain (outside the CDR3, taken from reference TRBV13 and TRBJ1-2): AAGVIQSPRHLIKEKRETATLKCYPIPRHDTVYWYQQGPGQDPQFLISFYEKMQSDKGSIPDRFSAQQFSDYHSELNMSSLELGDSALYFCASSLGGLGGQGLYGYTFGSGTRLTVV.

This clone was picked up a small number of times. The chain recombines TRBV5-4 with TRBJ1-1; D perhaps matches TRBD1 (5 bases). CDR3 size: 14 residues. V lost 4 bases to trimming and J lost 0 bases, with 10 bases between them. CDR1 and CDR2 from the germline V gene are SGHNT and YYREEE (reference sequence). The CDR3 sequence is CASSRDGVNTEAFF. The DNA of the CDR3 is TGTGCCAGCAGCCGGGACGGAGTGAACACTGAAGCTTTCTTT.

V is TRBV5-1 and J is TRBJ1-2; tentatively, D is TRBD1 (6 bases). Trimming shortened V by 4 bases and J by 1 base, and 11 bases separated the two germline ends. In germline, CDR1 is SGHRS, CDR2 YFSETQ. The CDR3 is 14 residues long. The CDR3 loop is CASSTGQINYGYTF. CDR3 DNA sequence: TGCGCCAGCAGCACCGGACAGATTAACTATGGCTACACCTTC. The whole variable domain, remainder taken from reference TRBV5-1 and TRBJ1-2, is KAGVTQTPRYLIKTRGQQVTLSCSPISGHRSVSWYQQTPGQGLQFLFEYFSETQRNKGNFPGRFSGRQFSNSRSEMNVSTLELGDSALYLCASSTGQINYGYTFGSGTRLTVV.

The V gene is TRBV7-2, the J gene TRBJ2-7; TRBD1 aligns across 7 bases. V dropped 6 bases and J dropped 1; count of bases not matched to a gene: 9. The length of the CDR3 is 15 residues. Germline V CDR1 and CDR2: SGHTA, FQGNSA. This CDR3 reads CASSLQGLESYEQYF. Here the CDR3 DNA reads TGTGCCAGCAGTCTACAGGGGTTAGAATCCTACGAGCAGTACTTC.

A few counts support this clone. CDR3 residues: CASSLDYTTYNEQFF. CDR3 in DNA: TGTGCCAGCAGCCTCGACTATACCACCTACAATGAGCAGTTCTTC. The chain links TRBV7-2 to TRBJ2-1; TRBD2 is a possible D gene (5 bases). The germline gives CDR1 SGHTA, CDR2 FQGNSA. Trimming pared 5 bases from V and 2 bases from J, leaving 13 bases between. The CDR3 runs 15 residues.

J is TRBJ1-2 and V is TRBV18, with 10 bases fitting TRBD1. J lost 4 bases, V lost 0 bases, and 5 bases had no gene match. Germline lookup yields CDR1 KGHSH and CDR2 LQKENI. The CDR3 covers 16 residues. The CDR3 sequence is CASSPPERTGGYGYTF. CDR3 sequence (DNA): TGTGCCAGCTCACCACCTGAGCGGACAGGGGGCTATGGCTACACCTTC.

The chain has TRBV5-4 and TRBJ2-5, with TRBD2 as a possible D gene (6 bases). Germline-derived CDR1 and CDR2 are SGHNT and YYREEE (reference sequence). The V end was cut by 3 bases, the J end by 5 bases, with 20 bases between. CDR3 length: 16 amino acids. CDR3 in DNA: TGTGCCAGCAGCTCGCCCAGTGACGCTAGCGTGGAGACCCAGTACTTC. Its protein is CASSSPSDASVETQYF.

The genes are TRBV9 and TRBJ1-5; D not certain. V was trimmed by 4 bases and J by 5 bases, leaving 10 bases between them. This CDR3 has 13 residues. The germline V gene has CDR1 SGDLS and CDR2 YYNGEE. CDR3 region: CASSRAMDQPQHF. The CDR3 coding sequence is TGTGCCAGCAGCAGAGCAATGGATCAGCCCCAGCATTTT.

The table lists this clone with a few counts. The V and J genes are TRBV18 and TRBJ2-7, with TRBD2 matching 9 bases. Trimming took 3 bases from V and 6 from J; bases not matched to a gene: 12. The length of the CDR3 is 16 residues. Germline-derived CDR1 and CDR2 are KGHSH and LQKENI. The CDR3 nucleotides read TGTGCCAGCTCACCCCCCCGGGTAGCGGGAGTTTTCGAGCAGTACTTC. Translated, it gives CASSPPRVAGVFEQYF.

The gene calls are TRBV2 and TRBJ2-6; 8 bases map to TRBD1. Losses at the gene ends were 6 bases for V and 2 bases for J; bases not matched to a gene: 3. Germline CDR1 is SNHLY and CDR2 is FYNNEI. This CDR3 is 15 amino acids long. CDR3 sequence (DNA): TGTGCCAGCAGCCTGGACAGGGCTGGGGCCAACGTCCTGACTTTC. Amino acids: CASSLDRAGANVLTF. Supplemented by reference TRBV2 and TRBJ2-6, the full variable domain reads EPEVTQTPSHQVTQMGQEVILRCVPISNHLYFYWYRQILGQKVEFLVSFYNNEISEKSEIFDDQFSVERPDGSNFTLKIRSTKLEDSAMYFCASSLDRAGANVLTFGAGSRLTVL.

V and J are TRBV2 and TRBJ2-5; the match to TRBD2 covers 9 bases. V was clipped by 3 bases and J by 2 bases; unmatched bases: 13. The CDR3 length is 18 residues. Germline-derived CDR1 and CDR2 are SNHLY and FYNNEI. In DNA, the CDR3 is TGTGCCAGCAGTGATAGAAGTGGTAGCGGGAGAGGGCAAGAGACCCAGTACTTC. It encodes CASSDRSGSGRGQETQYF.

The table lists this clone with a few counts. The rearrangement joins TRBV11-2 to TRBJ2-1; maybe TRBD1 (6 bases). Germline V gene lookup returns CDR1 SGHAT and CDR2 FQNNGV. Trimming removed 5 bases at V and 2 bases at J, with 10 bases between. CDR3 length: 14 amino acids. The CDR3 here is CASSRQATYNEQFF. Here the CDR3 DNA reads TGTGCCAGCAGCCGACAGGCTACCTACAATGAGCAGTTCTTC.